This T cell receptor beta chain derives from a study of cytomegalovirus exposure and HLA in healthy donors. Donors came from a validation cohort of about 110 subjects, distinct from the first 666-subject cohort. Clones were read by immunoSEQ multiplex PCR, and TCRdb kept only the in-frame ones, dropping some. The table lists about 150,000 clones, 85% to 90% of them singletons, with 2.5% to 4% in the top ten. The CDR3 extends over 15 amino acids. Trimming cost V 5 bases and J 4 bases; bases outside gene matches: 6. The germline V gene encodes CDR1 MDHEN and CDR2 SYDVKM. Source material: PBMCs. The chain has TRBV28 and TRBJ2-2, with TRBD1 matching over 8 bases. The receptor's source is a woman aged 18-29 years in good health and CMV-seropositive. CDR3 protein: CASSLPQGGTGELFF. The CDR3 DNA follows: TGTGCCAGCAGTCTCCCACAGGGGGGCACCGGGGAGCTGTTTTTT. The full variable domain, completed using reference TRBV28 and TRBJ2-2, is DVKVTQSSRYLVKRTGEKVFLECVQDMDHENMFWYRQDPGLGLRLIYFSYDVKMKEKGDIPEGYSVSREKKERFSLILESASTNQTSMYLCASSLPQGGTGELFFGEGSRLTVL.